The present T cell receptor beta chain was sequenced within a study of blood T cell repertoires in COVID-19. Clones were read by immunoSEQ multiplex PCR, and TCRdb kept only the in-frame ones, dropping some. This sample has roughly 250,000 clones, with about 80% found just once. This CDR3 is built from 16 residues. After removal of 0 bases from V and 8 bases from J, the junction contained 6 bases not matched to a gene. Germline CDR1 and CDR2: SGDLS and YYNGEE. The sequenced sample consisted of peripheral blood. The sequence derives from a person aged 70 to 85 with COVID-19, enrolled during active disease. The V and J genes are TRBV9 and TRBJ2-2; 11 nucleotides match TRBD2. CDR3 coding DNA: TGTGCCAGCAGCGTAGATCTAGCGGGGGGATCGGGGGAGCTGTTTTTT. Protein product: CASSVDLAGGSGELFF.